A selection of T cell receptor beta chains follows, all from one sample in a study of T cell repertoires in cytomegalovirus infection. TCRdb ran MiXCR on the reads and lists one entry per CDR3 protein. The sample shows over 300,000 distinct CDR3 sequences, roughly 15% of them seen only once. The sample was PBMCs. Receptors originate from a human donor in good health (CMV status not recorded). Some clones in this sample may be carry-over from other donors' samples. Both conserved end residues are part of each CDR3. Each record gives: CDR3 protein, CDR3 DNA, D gene, V gene, J gene, clone size. A D gene is named only where the DNA matches it firmly. Not every row has a clone size; where given, it reads once, few, many or a size class.

CDR3: CASRETGYNQPQHF
DNA: TGTGCCAGTCGAGAAACAGGGTACAATCAGCCCCAGCATTTT
D: NA
V: TRBV19
J: TRBJ1-5
size: NA

CDR3: CASSPRLASYEQYF
DNA: TGTGCCAGCAGCCCAAGGCTCGCGTCCTACGAGCAGTACTTC
D: NA
V: TRBV12-3/TRBV12-4
J: TRBJ2-7
size: few

CDR3: CASSPGGPQGAGDGYTF
DNA: TGTGCCAGCAGCCCAGGAGGTCCCCAGGGGGCGGGGGATGGCTACACCTTC
D: TRBD1
V: TRBV7-9
J: TRBJ1-2
size: many

CDR3: CASSLRSGGLQGGYTF
DNA: TGTGCCAGCAGCTTACGGTCAGGAGGGTTGCAAGGTGGCTACACCTTC
D: NA
V: TRBV7-2
J: TRBJ1-2
size: many

CDR3: CATSRDGFSIRQPQHF
DNA: TGTGCCACCAGCAGAGATGGGTTTTCAATCCGTCAGCCCCAGCATTTT
D: NA
V: TRBV15
J: TRBJ1-5
size: NA

CDR3: CASAGISRELSQPQHF
DNA: TGTGCCAGCGCAGGCATTTCGAGGGAATTAAGTCAGCCCCAGCATTTT
D: NA
V: TRBV28
J: TRBJ1-5
size: NA

CDR3: CASKVSNQPQHF
DNA: TGTGCCAGCAAAGTTAGCAATCAGCCCCAGCATTTT
D: NA
V: TRBV28
J: TRBJ1-5
size: many

CDR3: CASSISPAGEHSYNEQFF
DNA: TGTGCCAGTAGTATCTCCCCGGCCGGGGAGCACTCCTACAATGAGCAGTTCTTC
D: NA
V: TRBV19
J: TRBJ2-1
size: NA

CDR3: CASSSTGGAQPQHF
DNA: TGTGCCAGCAGTTCCACTGGGGGGGCCCAGCCCCAGCATTTT
D: NA
V: TRBV12-3/TRBV12-4
J: TRBJ1-5
size: many

CDR3: CASLNFYEQYF
DNA: TGTGCCAGCCTTAACTTCTACGAGCAGTACTTC
D: NA
V: TRBV2
J: TRBJ2-7
size: few

CDR3: CASSEGFFGQETQYF
DNA: TGTGCCAGCAGTGAAGGTTTTTTCGGTCAAGAGACCCAGTACTTC
D: NA
V: TRBV2
J: TRBJ2-5
size: few

CDR3: CASGNRGSDTEAFF
DNA: TGTGCTAGTGGTAACAGGGGGTCGGACACTGAAGCTTTCTTT
D: TRBD1
V: TRBV12-5
J: TRBJ1-1
size: NA

CDR3: CSARVLTGEREKLFF
DNA: TGCAGTGCTAGAGTTTTGACAGGGGAGAGAGAAAAACTGTTTTTT
D: TRBD1
V: TRBV20-1
J: TRBJ1-4
size: few

CDR3: CASSLAVGTAMNTEAFF
DNA: TGTGCCAGCAGTTTAGCAGTCGGAACAGCTATGAACACTGAAGCTTTCTTT
D: NA
V: TRBV12-3/TRBV12-4
J: TRBJ1-1
size: NA

CDR3: CASSYPRGAGELFF
DNA: TGTGCCAGCAGTTACCCCCGGGGCGCCGGGGAGCTGTTTTTT
D: NA
V: TRBV6-6
J: TRBJ2-2
size: NA

CDR3: CASSYSIPGMVRGYTF
DNA: TGTGCCAGCAGTTACTCGATCCCGGGGATGGTACGCGGCTACACCTTC
D: NA
V: TRBV6-5
J: TRBJ1-2
size: NA

CDR3: CASSLVAGAGTDTQYF
DNA: TGTGCCAGCAGCTTAGTAGCGGGAGCGGGCACAGATACGCAGTATTTT
D: TRBD2
V: TRBV7-2
J: TRBJ2-3
size: many

CDR3: CASSDLTGGFGQPQHF
DNA: TGTGCCAGCAGTGATTTGACAGGGGGTTTTGGTCAGCCCCAGCATTTT
D: TRBD1
V: TRBV2
J: TRBJ1-5
size: many

CDR3: CASSLGATGELFF
DNA: TGTGCCAGCAGCCTCGGGGCCACCGGGGAGCTGTTTTTT
D: NA
V: TRBV7-3
J: TRBJ2-2
size: few

CDR3: CASSLERTGKSLYGYTF
DNA: TGTGCCAGCAGCTTAGAACGGACGGGAAAGTCCCTGTATGGCTACACCTTC
D: NA
V: TRBV11-2
J: TRBJ1-2
size: few

CDR3: CASSLVILAASPLHF
DNA: TGTGCCAGCAGCTTAGTTATTTTGGCGGCTTCACCCCTCCACTTT
D: NA
V: TRBV7-2
J: TRBJ1-6
size: many